These T cell receptor beta chains were read from a single sample in a study of T cell clusters in autoimmune cytopenias. TCRdb reprocessed the multiplex PCR reads and keeps a single row for each CDR3 protein, giving no DNA. The table for this sample gives some 6,000 distinct CDR3 sequences. The sample consisted of peripheral blood. The receptors derive from a human donor with an autoimmune cytopenia or autoimmune hepatitis (not recorded which). CDR3s include the opening cysteine and the closing phenylalanine or tryptophan. Not all rows give a size; the values are once, few, many and, for expanded clones, a class.

>NA|TRBJ1-4|TRBV7-9
CASSPGADNEKLFF
>medium-sized|TRBJ2-3|TRBV27
CASSSTLGTSGTDTQYF
>NA|TRBJ2-1|TRBV6-5
CASSMRRVTYNEKFF
>NA|TRBJ2-5|TRBV7-6
CASSPQGAETQYF
>NA|TRBJ1-2|TRBV4-3
CASSQEGSTAYDGYTF
>medium-sized|TRBJ2-3|TRBV6-6
CASRRGRAADTQYF
>large|TRBJ2-1|TRBV27
CASSLSGGGFYNEQFF
>medium-sized|TRBJ2-3|TRBV29-1
CSAEVRDRGYDTQYF
>NA|TRBJ2-7|TRBV11-1
CASSLGADSYEQYF
>NA|TRBJ2-7|TRBV19
CASSMEGATYEQYF
>large|TRBJ2-6|TRBV19
CASSMAFGSGANVLTF
>medium-sized|TRBJ1-2|TRBV12-3/TRBV12-4
CASSRQGSYGYTF
>medium-sized|TRBJ2-3|TRBV11-3
CASSLVGAGGTDTQYF
>medium-sized|TRBJ1-1|TRBV29-1
CSGQGYGNTEAFF
>medium-sized|TRBJ2-3|TRBV6-5
CASSQQGFSTDTQYF
>NA|TRBJ2-5|TRBV24-1
CATSDSVQIQETQYF
>medium-sized|TRBJ2-3|TRBV6-1
CASSVVAGGTDTQYF
>NA|TRBJ1-1|TRBV11-3
CASRTGTSGDTEAFF
>NA|TRBJ2-3|TRBV10-3
CAIRPGTENTDTQYF
>medium-sized|TRBJ1-2|TRBV30
CAWAGQVEDYGYTF
>NA|TRBJ2-7|TRBV6-6
CASRLAGGVYEQYF
>NA|TRBJ1-5|TRBV19
CASSIVGAGQPQHF
>NA|TRBJ1-2|TRBV4-2
CASSQGLNYGYTF
>NA|TRBJ2-5|TRBV11-3
CASSLGAFQETQYF
>NA|TRBJ2-1|TRBV6-4
CASSDSPSGGAGETQYF
>medium-sized|TRBJ2-7|TRBV6-2/TRBV6-3
CASSVDGSYEQYF
>NA|TRBJ1-3|TRBV7-6
CASSFEPSNTIYF
>NA|TRBJ2-1|TRBV11-3
CASSPATSGNEQFF
>NA|TRBJ1-2|TRBV5-1
CASSSADSYGYTF
>NA|TRBJ2-2|TRBV20-1
CSAPGQPGELFF
>NA|TRBJ2-1|TRBV24-1
CATARPSNNEQFF
>NA|TRBJ2-3|TRBV6-5
CASSYLMTASQYF
>medium-sized|TRBJ2-1|TRBV12-3/TRBV12-4
CASSLVGTQGFF
>medium-sized|TRBJ2-3|TRBV20-1
CSEEIGRTDTQYF
>NA|TRBJ1-6|TRBV30
CAWSVPGGNSPLHF
>NA|TRBJ1-1|TRBV6-2/TRBV6-3
CASSAGGLNTEAFF
>NA|TRBJ1-5|TRBV28
CAAEELGAGAGQPQHF
>medium-sized|TRBJ1-2|TRBV6-1
CASSEAGTSYGYTF
>NA|TRBJ2-3|TRBV6-1
CASSNPLRDRTDTQYF
>medium-sized|TRBJ2-2|TRBV10-3
CAITLGNTGELFF
>NA|TRBJ1-1|TRBV30
CAWSEGPGWTEAFF
>medium-sized|TRBJ2-1|TRBV12-3/TRBV12-4
CASSLEGGPSYNEQFF
>medium-sized|TRBJ2-3|TRBV6-1
CASSGRPGQGTDTQYF
>NA|TRBJ1-1|TRBV20-1
CSARQGLDTEAFF
>NA|TRBJ2-3|TRBV20-1
CSARIAQGVPDTQYF
>NA|TRBJ2-2|TRBV10-3
CAIRAGGSNTGELFF
>NA|TRBJ1-1|TRBV18
CASSPGENTEAFF
>NA|TRBJ1-5|TRBV18
CASSPPGPAGQPQHF
>medium-sized|TRBJ2-5|TRBV6-1
CASSELAGGQETQYF
>medium-sized|TRBJ2-3|TRBV19
CASSIGAGVRTDTQYF